This T cell receptor beta chain stems from a study of beta chain features in type 1 diabetes. Findings of the study overall: The influence of HLA type on TCRB rearrangement stayed undetermined. In all four CD4+ subsets, TCRB CDR3 length was significantly, moderately reduced in type 1 diabetes.

This CDR3 has 14 amino acids. V gave up 5 bases and J gave up 0 bases, with 6 bases separating them. CDR1 is SGHRS and CDR2 is YFSETQ in the germline V gene. As for this clone: Its antigen is undetermined.

The authors reverse transcribed all of the isolated RNA, so sequencing captured expressed TCRB transcripts. The average output of naive, central memory and regulatory T cell samples was millions of reads. Clones were sequenced by immunoSEQ multiplex PCR, and TCRdb holds only the in-frame ones, with some missing. The sample yields approximately 260,000 clones, roughly 22% seen once. CD45RO/CCR7/CD25/CD127/CD95/CD27 separated CD4+ naive, central memory, regulatory and stem cell-like memory cells by sorting. The J gene is TRBJ2-6, the V gene TRBV5-1; D unclear. Input material: naive CD4+ T cells from blood. This TCR came from a woman aged 40 to 49 with type 1 diabetes. CDR3 in amino acids: CASSDNSGANVLTF. Written as DNA, the CDR3 is TGCGCCAGCAGTGACAACTCTGGGGCCAACGTCCTGACTTTC.